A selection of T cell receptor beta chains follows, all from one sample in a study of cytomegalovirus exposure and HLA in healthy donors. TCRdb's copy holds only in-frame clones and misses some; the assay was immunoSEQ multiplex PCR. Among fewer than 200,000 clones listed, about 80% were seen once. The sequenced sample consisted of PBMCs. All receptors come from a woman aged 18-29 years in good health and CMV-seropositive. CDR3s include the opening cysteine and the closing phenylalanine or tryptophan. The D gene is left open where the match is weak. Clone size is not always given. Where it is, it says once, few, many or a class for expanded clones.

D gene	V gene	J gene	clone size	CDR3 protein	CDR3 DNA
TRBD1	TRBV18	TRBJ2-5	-	CASSLRTGGQETQYF	TGTGCCAGCTCACTGAGGACAGGGGGCCAAGAGACCCAGTACTTC
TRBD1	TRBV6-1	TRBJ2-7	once	CASSEAGDRGPRYEQYF	TGTGCCAGCAGTGAAGCGGGGGACAGGGGGCCTCGCTACGAGCAGTACTTC
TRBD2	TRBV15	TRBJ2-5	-	CATSRDGASGGQETQYF	TGTGCCACCAGCAGAGATGGGGCTAGCGGGGGGCAGGAGACCCAGTACTTC
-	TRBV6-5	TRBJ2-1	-	CASSLTGDIYNEQFF	TGTGCCAGCAGTTTGACAGGCGACATCTACAATGAGCAGTTCTTC
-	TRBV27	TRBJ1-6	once	CASSRTWTVMGASPLHF	TGTGCCAGCAGTAGAACGTGGACAGTCATGGGAGCTTCACCCCTCCACTTT
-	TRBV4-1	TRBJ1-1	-	CASSQVPRATEAFF	TGCGCCAGCAGCCAAGTGCCCAGGGCCACTGAAGCTTTCTTT
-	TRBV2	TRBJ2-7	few	CASSTSIHEQYF	TGTGCCAGCTCCACCAGTATCCACGAGCAGTACTTC
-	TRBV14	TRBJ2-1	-	CASSRSRIGGEQFF	TGTGCCAGCAGCCGGTCCCGCATCGGTGGTGAGCAGTTCTTC
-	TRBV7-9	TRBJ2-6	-	CASSLWPTGANVLTF	TGTGCCAGCAGCTTATGGCCAACTGGGGCCAACGTCCTGACTTTC
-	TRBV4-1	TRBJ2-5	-	CASSQDVLETQYF	TGCGCCAGCAGCCAAGATGTTCTAGAGACCCAGTACTTC
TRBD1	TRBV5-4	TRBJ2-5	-	CASSGRDRSLGGETQYF	TGTGCCAGCAGCGGTCGGGACAGGAGCCTGGGGGGAGAGACCCAGTACTTC
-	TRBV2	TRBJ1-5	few	CASSESGGRIDQPQHF	TGTGCCAGCAGTGAGTCGGGGGGCAGAATTGATCAGCCCCAGCATTTT
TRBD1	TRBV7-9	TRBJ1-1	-	CASSPLGQGNTEAFF	TGTGCCAGCAGCCCCTTGGGACAGGGGAACACTGAAGCTTTCTTT
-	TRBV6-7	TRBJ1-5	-	CASSTPPGGPRECSNQPQHF	TGTGCCAGCAGTACACCCCCGGGGGGCCCGAGAGAGTGTAGCAATCAGCCCCAGCATTTT
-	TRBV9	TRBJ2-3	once	CASSLGGIIGTQYF	TGTGCCAGCAGCCTCGGCGGTATCATAGGTACGCAGTATTTT
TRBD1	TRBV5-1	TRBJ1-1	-	CASSWGTEIGEAFF	TGCGCCAGCAGCTGGGGGACAGAAATCGGGGAAGCTTTCTTT
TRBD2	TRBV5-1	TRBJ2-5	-	CASSSGTSDQETQYF	TGCGCCAGCAGCAGCGGGACTAGCGACCAAGAGACCCAGTACTTC
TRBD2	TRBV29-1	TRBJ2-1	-	CSVGGGPDQGNEQFF	TGCAGCGTTGGCGGGGGTCCTGATCAGGGAAATGAGCAGTTCTTC
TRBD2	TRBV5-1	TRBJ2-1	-	CASSSASGSSYNEQFF	TGCGCCAGCAGCTCGGCTAGCGGGAGCTCCTACAATGAGCAGTTCTTC
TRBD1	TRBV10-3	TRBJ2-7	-	CAISESERLQGNSYEQYF	TGTGCCATCAGTGAGTCGGAGCGACTACAGGGGAACTCCTACGAGCAGTACTTC
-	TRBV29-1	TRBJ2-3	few	CSVGYSAVNTDTQYF	TGCAGCGTTGGATATTCAGCGGTAAACACAGATACGCAGTATTTT
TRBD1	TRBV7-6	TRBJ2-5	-	CASSLAPTGVETQYF	TGTGCCAGCAGCTTAGCCCCGACAGGGGTGGAGACCCAGTACTTC
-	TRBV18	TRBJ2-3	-	CASSQQGFTDTQYF	TGTGCCAGCTCGCAACAGGGATTCACAGATACGCAGTATTTT
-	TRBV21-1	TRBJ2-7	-	CASSTGRDSTYEQYF	TGTGCCAGCAGCACCGGTCGGGACAGTACCTACGAGCAGTACTTC
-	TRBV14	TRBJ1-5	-	CASSLTQKRGAHQPQHF	TGTGCCAGCAGTCTTACTCAAAAACGCGGAGCCCATCAGCCCCAGCATTTT
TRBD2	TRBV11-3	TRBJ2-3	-	CASSFTTGLAGSGDTQYF	TGTGCCAGCAGCTTCACGACGGGACTAGCGGGGAGCGGAGATACGCAGTATTTT
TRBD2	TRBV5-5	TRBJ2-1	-	CASSLALSGGQQFF	TGTGCCAGCAGCTTGGCCTTGTCGGGGGGGCAGCAGTTCTTC
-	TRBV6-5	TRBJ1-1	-	CASSYSRQMNTEAFF	TGTGCCAGCAGTTACTCCAGACAGATGAACACTGAAGCTTTCTTT
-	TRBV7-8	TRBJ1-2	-	CASSLAETGFWHGYTF	TGTGCCAGCAGCTTAGCGGAGACAGGTTTTTGGCATGGCTACACCTTC
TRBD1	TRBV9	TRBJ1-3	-	CASSVGQGSGNTIYF	TGTGCCAGCAGCGTAGGACAGGGCTCTGGAAACACCATATATTTT
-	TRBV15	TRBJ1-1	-	CATSREGLRVNTEAFF	TGTGCCACCAGCAGAGAGGGGTTGCGGGTGAACACTGAAGCTTTCTTT
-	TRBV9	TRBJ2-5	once	CASSAQGQETQYF	TGTGCCAGCAGCGCACAGGGACAAGAGACCCAGTACTTC
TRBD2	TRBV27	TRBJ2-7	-	CASSQSVGRGAYEQYF	TGTGCCAGCAGCCAATCCGTGGGTCGGGGGGCCTACGAGCAGTACTTC
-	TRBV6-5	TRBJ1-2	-	CASNGGNYGYTF	TGTGCCAGCAATGGAGGGAACTATGGCTACACCTTC
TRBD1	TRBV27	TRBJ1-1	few	CASSWTGNTEAFF	TGTGCCAGCAGTTGGACAGGGAACACTGAAGCTTTCTTT
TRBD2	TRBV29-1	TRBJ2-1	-	CSVSGGAIFNEQFF	TGCAGCGTAAGCGGGGGGGCCATTTTCAATGAGCAGTTCTTC
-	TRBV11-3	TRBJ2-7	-	CASTGGRPRTYEQYF	TGTGCCAGCACCGGGGGACGGCCTCGAACCTACGAGCAGTACTTC
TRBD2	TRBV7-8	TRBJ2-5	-	CASSLASGEQETQYF	TGTGCCAGCAGCTTGGCTAGCGGGGAACAAGAGACCCAGTACTTC
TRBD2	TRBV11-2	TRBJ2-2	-	CASSLVSGGASGELFF	TGTGCCAGCAGCTTAGTTAGCGGGGGGGCCTCCGGGGAGCTGTTTTTT
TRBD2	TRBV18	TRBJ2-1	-	CASSPQAGRIHNEQFF	TGTGCCAGCTCACCTCAAGCGGGGCGGATCCACAATGAGCAGTTCTTC
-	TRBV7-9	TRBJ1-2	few	CASSATGYGYTF	TGTGCCAGCAGCGCGACAGGTTATGGCTACACCTTC
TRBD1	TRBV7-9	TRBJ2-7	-	CASSFDRGRKAGSYEQYF	TGTGCCAGCAGCTTCGACAGGGGGCGTAAGGCTGGGTCCTACGAGCAGTACTTC
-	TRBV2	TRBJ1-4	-	CASRRPGLEEKLFF	TGTGCCAGCAGGAGACCAGGGTTAGAGGAAAAACTGTTTTTT
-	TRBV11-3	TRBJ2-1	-	CASSLGGTPNNEQFF	TGTGCCAGCAGCTTAGGAGGGACACCGAACAATGAGCAGTTCTTC
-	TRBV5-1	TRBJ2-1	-	CASSLVGGSYNEQFF	TGCGCCAGCAGCTTGGTCGGCGGATCCTACAATGAGCAGTTCTTC
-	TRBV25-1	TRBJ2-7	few	CASRRTRTGEQYF	TGTGCCAGCAGGAGGACACGTACCGGGGAGCAGTACTTC